The rows below give T cell receptor beta chains drawn from one sample of a study of blood T cells in healthy people across ages. TCRdb re-called the 5' RACE reads with MiXCR, one entry per CDR3 protein. The profile shows more than 900,000 distinct CDR3 sequences, under 30% of them singletons. Separately, the same data were catalogued under a study of T cells of mothers and their children.

Sequenced: blood. Receptors originate from a girl aged 2-10 years in good health. The CDR3 runs from the conserved cysteine through the conserved F or W. The order of the fields is V gene, clone size, J gene, D gene, CDR3 DNA, CDR3 protein. D genes are given only for firm matches. Not all rows give a size; the values are once, few, many and, for expanded clones, a class.

TRBV5-1,few,TRBJ1-1,-,TGCGCCAGCAGCTTGGGATATAGGGGTATGGTTTACGAGGACACTGAAGCTTTCTTT,CASSLGYRGMVYEDTEAFF
TRBV9,-,TRBJ1-1,-,TGTGCCAGCAGCGCTCCCAGGACAGCTAACCAAATGAACACTGAAGCTTTCTTT,CASSAPRTANQMNTEAFF
TRBV5-1,few,TRBJ1-2,TRBD1,TGCGCCAGCAGCTTGCGGCCTCAGGGGGATGGCTACACCTTC,CASSLRPQGDGYTF
TRBV12-3/TRBV12-4,-,TRBJ2-5,-,TGTGCCAGCAGTACCCCTAGTTTCGAGACCCAGTACTTC,CASSTPSFETQYF
TRBV21-1,-,TRBJ2-1,-,TGTGCCCGGGGTAGCGGGGGGCCGGTTGTAACCTACAATGAGCAGTTCTTC,CARGSGGPVVTYNEQFF
TRBV27,-,TRBJ2-7,-,TGTGCCAGCAGTCCCCTCCCTGGGAGGCGCCCCTCCTACGAGCAGTACTTC,CASSPLPGRRPSYEQYF
TRBV29-1,few,TRBJ1-2,TRBD1,TGCAGCGTATACGGGACAGCTTATGGCTACACCTTC,CSVYGTAYGYTF
TRBV12-3/TRBV12-4,few,TRBJ1-2,-,TGTGCCAGCGGTACCGGGGGCGCGTCCCGAGGCTACACCTTC,CASGTGGASRGYTF
TRBV15,-,TRBJ1-6,TRBD1,TGTGCCACCAGCAGAGAGTCGACAGGGTATAATTCACCCCTCCACTTT,CATSRESTGYNSPLHF
TRBV3-1,few,TRBJ2-5,TRBD2,TGTGCCAGCAGCCAAGATTGGGCTAGCGGACAAGAGACCCAGTACTTC,CASSQDWASGQETQYF
TRBV6-6,-,TRBJ1-1,TRBD1,TGTGCCAGCAGTTTCCAAGACAGGGGTACAGAAGCTTTCTTT,CASSFQDRGTEAFF
TRBV9,-,TRBJ2-1,-,TGTGCCAGCAGCGCCCTAAGAGAGTCTGAGCAGTTCTTC,CASSALRESEQFF
TRBV29-1,few,TRBJ1-4,-,TGCAGCGCCCATCTAAATGAAAAACTGTTTTTT,CSAHLNEKLFF
TRBV12-3/TRBV12-4,-,TRBJ2-1,TRBD2,TGTGCCAGCAGTCGGACAGCGGGACTAGGGTACAATGAGCAGTTCTTC,CASSRTAGLGYNEQFF
TRBV29-1,few,TRBJ1-2,TRBD1,TGCAGCGCGAGGGGGCATGAAGGCTACACCTTC,CSARGHEGYTF
TRBV3-1,few,TRBJ2-7,-,TGTGCCAGCAGGTTAGGACAGACCTACGAGCAGTACTTC,CASRLGQTYEQYF
TRBV28,-,TRBJ2-1,-,TGTGCCAGCAGGACGGGGGTGTATGAGCAGTTCTTC,CASRTGVYEQFF
TRBV7-2,many,TRBJ2-3,-,TGTGCCAGCAGCCCAATGAGCTCCACAGATACGCAGTATTTT,CASSPMSSTDTQYF
TRBV11-2,few,TRBJ1-2,-,TGTGCCAGCAGCTCCTTACGAACAGGAACCTATGGCTACACCTTC,CASSSLRTGTYGYTF
TRBV5-1,-,TRBJ2-2,TRBD2,TGCGCCAGCAGCTTGAGGATCGCGGGAGCTGTGGGGAACACCGGGGAGCTGTTTTTT,CASSLRIAGAVGNTGELFF
TRBV4-3,few,TRBJ2-6,-,TGCGCCAGCAGCCAAGATAAGGCGATCTCTGGGGCCAACGTCCTGACTTTC,CASSQDKAISGANVLTF
TRBV28,few,TRBJ2-7,-,TGTGCCAGCAGCCTAGGCGATGTGAACAGCTCCTACGAGCAGTACTTC,CASSLGDVNSSYEQYF
TRBV5-1,few,TRBJ1-1,-,TGCGCCAGCAGCTTGGCAGGTCAGCCGAACACTGAAGCTTCCTTT,CASSLAGQPNTEASF
TRBV5-5,few,TRBJ1-1,-,TGTGCCAGCAGCTCCGGGACTCTCGCTGAAGCTTTCTTT,CASSSGTLAEAFF
TRBV10-3,-,TRBJ2-1,-,TGTGCCATCATTGGAGAAGGCAATGAGCAGTTCTTC,CAIIGEGNEQFF
TRBV4-1,-,TRBJ2-1,-,TGCGCCAGCAGCCAAGTTCCCAGCGGGTACAATGAGCAGTTCTTC,CASSQVPSGYNEQFF
TRBV7-6,-,TRBJ1-5,-,TGTGCCAGCAGCTTAGAAGGGTCCCCCCGTCAGCCCCAGCATTTT,CASSLEGSPRQPQHF
TRBV20-1,few,TRBJ1-1,-,TGCAGTGCAACCGGGGGGTTTGAAGCTTTCTTT,CSATGGFEAFF
TRBV25-1,-,TRBJ2-3,-,TGTGCCAGCAGTGACCCGGCTAGTTCCGATACGCAGTATTTT,CASSDPASSDTQYF
TRBV20-1,-,TRBJ1-4,TRBD1,TGCAGTGCTTCAGACAGGGTCAATGAAAAACTGTTTTTT,CSASDRVNEKLFF
TRBV29-1,-,TRBJ2-5,-,TGCAGCGCCATGGGCATCGAAGAGACCCAGTACTTC,CSAMGIEETQYF
TRBV15,few,TRBJ1-2,-,TGTGCCACCAGTCCGGACAGTAACTATGGCTACACCTTC,CATSPDSNYGYTF
TRBV7-6,-,TRBJ2-1,TRBD2,TGTGCCGGCAGCTTAGCAGCGACTAGCGAGGCGAATGAGCAGTTCTTC,CAGSLAATSEANEQFF
TRBV20-1,-,TRBJ2-3,-,TGCAGTGCAAAAAAGACATTCCTCACAGATACGCAGTATTTT,CSAKKTFLTDTQYF
TRBV5-5,once,TRBJ1-1,-,TGTGCCAGCAGCTTGCACGGGGGGAGGATGGACACTGAAGCTTTCTTT,CASSLHGGRMDTEAFF
TRBV4-1,-,TRBJ1-2,-,TGCGCCAGCAGCCAAGACTCTCTAGCTAACTATGGCTACACCTTC,CASSQDSLANYGYTF
TRBV29-1,few,TRBJ2-7,-,TGCAGCGTCTGGAAGAGAGGTAGACACGAGCAGTACTTC,CSVWKRGRHEQYF
TRBV29-1,few,TRBJ2-3,-,TGCAGCGCCAGTATCGGGCGTACGCAGTATTTT,CSASIGRTQYF
TRBV4-1,once,TRBJ1-3,-,TGCGCCAGCAGCCAAGATCCCACATACTCTGGAAACACCATATATTTT,CASSQDPTYSGNTIYF
TRBV20-1,-,TRBJ2-5,-,TGCAGTGCCGATAGGACCGAGAGAGAGACCCAGTACTTC,CSADRTERETQYF
TRBV3-1,-,TRBJ1-2,-,TGTGCCAGCAGCCAACCTACAGGGTCGAGGGATGGCTACACCTTC,CASSQPTGSRDGYTF
TRBV5-6,few,TRBJ2-7,-,TGTGCCAGCAGCTCCGACAGGCTCGAGGTGCAGTACTTC,CASSSDRLEVQYF
TRBV12-5,few,TRBJ1-5,TRBD1,TGTGCTAGTGGTTTGCGACAGGGTAGCAATCAGCCCCAGCATTTT,CASGLRQGSNQPQHF